This T cell receptor (beta chain) was captured by sequencing in a study of memory CD4+ T cells and cytomegalovirus serostatus. Whole-study context: Of the healthy Belgian adults, 9 or 10 were CMV seropositive and approximately 24 seronegative.

This CDR3 has 16 residues. Germline V gene data show CDR1 as ENHRY and CDR2 as SYGVKD. Trimming at V came to 5 bases and at J to 2 bases, leaving 4 bases not matched to a gene. Concerning this clone: The antigen is unknown.

Single viable CD3+CD4+CD8-CD45RO+ cells were sorted as the memory CD4+ T cells. In the source study's methods: Out-of-frame sequences were removed, leaving around 2,000,000 distinct TCRbeta sequences. Repertoires were generated with immunoSEQ multiplex PCR, while TCRdb's copy carries only in-frame clones and drops some. Clonal size and the V and J genes are those of that table, whereas D and trimming came from the DNA. The table lists 70,000 or so clones, around 80% of them singletons. General observations from the study: CD4+ memory repertoires contained about two fifths of the 164 reported CMV TCRbeta sequences. A US-trained random forest predicted CMV serostatus with median AUC around 0.9.

Material: memory CD4+ T cells from blood. The TCR originated in an adult in good health and CMV-seropositive. The chain combines TRBV10-3 with TRBJ2-3; 13 bases are shared with TRBD2. The CDR3, as DNA: TGTGCCATCAGTCGGACTAGCGGGAGTGTCACAGATACGCAGTATTTT. This gives the protein CAISRTSGSVTDTQYF.